This section outlines one T cell receptor (beta chain) sequence together with its context. TCRdb's copy holds only in-frame clones and misses some; the assay was immunoSEQ multiplex PCR. The repertoire holds 600,000 to 750,000 clones, with approximately 77% as singletons. This CDR3 contains 13 residues. CDR1 is MDHEN, CDR2 SYDVKM, per germline. The sample is drawn from a study of shared clonotypes between healthy human individuals. Both subsets, CD45RA+ naive and CD45RA-negative memory, were split from the CD4+ cells. The specimen sequenced was memory CD4+ T cells sorted from blood. Noted subset: CD45RA-negative fraction. The chain links TRBV28 to TRBJ1-2, with unresolved D. The TCR was taken from a woman in her twenties or thirties in good health. The CDR3 sequence: CVRKRVGPYGYTF. The CDR3 DNA follows: TGTGTGAGAAAGAGGGTGGGTCCCTATGGCTACACCTTC.